This TCR beta chain was identified during a study of cytomegalovirus exposure and HLA in healthy donors. V lost 7 bases and J lost 5, with 12 bases in between. CDR1 is SEHNR, CDR2 FQNEAQ, per germline (reference sequence). The CDR3 contains 13 residues. About this clone: Its target is not known.

PCR used 60 Vbeta primers and 13 Jbeta primers. Measured with immunoSEQ multiplex PCR; TCRdb has only the in-frame clones, and not every one. The sample has roughly 120,000 clones; 80% are singletons. Study-level findings and limits: By HLA locus, TCR association rates varied in a later analysis, with DRB1 showing the most and HLA-C the fewest.

The sequenced material came from PBMCs. The J gene is TRBJ2-1, the V gene TRBV7-9, with D perhaps matching TRBD2 (6 bases). This TCR was recovered from a female donor in good health and CMV-seropositive. The chain's CDR3 is CASNPGLDNEQFF. The CDR3 nucleotides are TGTGCCAGCAACCCGGGACTGGACAATGAGCAGTTCTTC.